This T cell receptor beta chain emerged from a study of shared clonotypes between healthy human individuals. Whole-study findings and limits: Investigators expected sequencing depth to affect clonotype sharing among donors.

Deletions cut 0 bases from V and 3 bases from J, with 6 bases between. Germline V lookup: CDR1 SGHVS, CDR2 FNYEAQ. The CDR3 spans 14 residues. On this clone itself: What it binds is unknown.

Sequencing was performed with immunoSEQ multiplex PCR; in TCRdb, only in-frame clones are kept and a portion is missing. This sample has 1.4 million to 1.5 million clones, with roughly 96% found just once. The TCR sequence derives from a man aged 30 to 45 in good health. The V call is TRBV7-6, the J call TRBJ2-1, with a weak D call TRBD1 (5 bases). Sequenced sample: naive CD4+ T cells sorted from blood. Subset denoted: CD45RA+ positively selected. The DNA of the CDR3 is TGTGCCAGCAGCTTAGCGGGGCACTACAATGAGCAGTTCTTC. This gives the protein CASSLAGHYNEQFF.